The clone carrying this T cell receptor beta chain was seen more than once but under ten times. The antigen remains undetermined. These data are taken from a study of T cells in Graves' hyperthyroidism and ophthalmopathy. About the research overall: Upon initial diagnosis and before any treatment, peripheral blood was collected. General observations from the study: In the blood, most expanded thyroid clonotypes above 0.001 appeared as well. Progression to ophthalmopathy was predicted a median of roughly 6.6 months early.

Amplification of TCR beta CDR3 regions was performed using RNA transcripts as template. A set of HTBI primers served as the primers for a first-round RT-PCR of the TCR CDR3. TCRdb re-derived calls from the multiplex PCR reads in MiXCR, one entry per CDR3 protein. This sample has about 410,000 distinct CDR3 sequences, with roughly 14% found just once. This CDR3 spans 16 amino acids. Germline assignment: CDR1 LNHDA and CDR2 SQIVND (reference sequence). The germline V and J ends were trimmed by 5 bases and 5 bases, with 21 bases remaining between them. This chain connects TRBV19 to TRBJ2-5; D is uncertain. Sequenced material: blood. The receptor's source is a man aged 18 to 35 with Graves' ophthalmopathy. The CDR3 loop reads CASSLGMAARWETQYF. The CDR3, as DNA: TGTGCCAGTAGTCTGGGCATGGCAGCAAGGTGGGAGACCCAGTACTTC.